Listed below are T cell receptor beta chains from one sample, sequenced in a study of regulatory T cells in long-lasting Graves disease. TCRdb passed the multiplex PCR reads through MiXCR, listing each CDR3 protein once. The sample records 300,000 to 500,000 distinct CDR3 sequences, around 21% being singletons. This specimen consisted of peripheral blood mononuclear cells (PBMCs), obtained when the disease was refractory, from a patient treated with antithyroid drugs. Receptors originate from a female donor with Graves disease. The CDR3 runs from the conserved cysteine through the conserved F or W.

V gene: TRBV4-3
CDR3 length: 15
CDR3 protein: CASSQEIQGRETQYF

V gene: TRBV30
CDR3 length: 15
CDR3 protein: CAWSVPEYSNQPQHF

V gene: TRBV20-1
CDR3 length: 11
CDR3 protein: CSAADGYEQYF

V gene: TRBV29-1
CDR3 length: 17
CDR3 protein: CSVEGTSGQGISDEQYF

V gene: TRBV3-1
CDR3 length: 13
CDR3 protein: CASSPTAGGTQYF

V gene: TRBV30
CDR3 length: 13
CDR3 protein: CAWGDARYNEQFF

V gene: TRBV20-1
CDR3 length: 16
CDR3 protein: CSASSGTSGSKNTQYF

V gene: TRBV7-2
CDR3 length: 14
CDR3 protein: CASSPAGNTGELFF

V gene: TRBV5-6
CDR3 length: 14
CDR3 protein: CASSLALGRETQYF

V gene: TRBV28
CDR3 length: 12
CDR3 protein: CASSRLEDGYTF

V gene: TRBV27
CDR3 length: 13
CDR3 protein: CASRPNGGYEQYF

V gene: TRBV7-2
CDR3 length: 13
CDR3 protein: CASSFAGDNEQYF

V gene: TRBV24-1
CDR3 length: 17
CDR3 protein: CATSDPGTSGREETQYF

V gene: TRBV7-9
CDR3 length: 12
CDR3 protein: CASSLFTTEAFF

V gene: TRBV7-2
CDR3 length: 17
CDR3 protein: CASSFTVTGTGSNEQFF

V gene: TRBV12-3/TRBV12-4
CDR3 length: 16
CDR3 protein: CASSFRTGGNDQPQHF

V gene: TRBV29-1
CDR3 length: 11
CDR3 protein: CSATGMAEAFF

V gene: TRBV28
CDR3 length: 15
CDR3 protein: CASRITSGRSYEQYF

V gene: TRBV6-5
CDR3 length: 15
CDR3 protein: CASSYWGAGTGELFF

V gene: TRBV6-1
CDR3 length: 12
CDR3 protein: CASALADNEQFF

V gene: TRBV20-1
CDR3 length: 17
CDR3 protein: CSARESRAELAKNIQYF

V gene: TRBV5-6
CDR3 length: 14
CDR3 protein: CASSLGARVDGYTF

V gene: TRBV5-1
CDR3 length: 13
CDR3 protein: CASSTHMNTEAFF

V gene: TRBV18
CDR3 length: 16
CDR3 protein: CASSPLPPGSNQPQHF

V gene: TRBV19
CDR3 length: 12
CDR3 protein: CASSRTAKKLFF

V gene: TRBV28
CDR3 length: 16
CDR3 protein: CASRPSFGRAGGLYTF

V gene: TRBV20-1
CDR3 length: 17
CDR3 protein: CSPPVLGNEAMDTEAFF

V gene: TRBV5-4
CDR3 length: 16
CDR3 protein: CASSPREGGPIGELFF

V gene: TRBV12-3/TRBV12-4
CDR3 length: 14
CDR3 protein: CASSPLGTTYGYTF